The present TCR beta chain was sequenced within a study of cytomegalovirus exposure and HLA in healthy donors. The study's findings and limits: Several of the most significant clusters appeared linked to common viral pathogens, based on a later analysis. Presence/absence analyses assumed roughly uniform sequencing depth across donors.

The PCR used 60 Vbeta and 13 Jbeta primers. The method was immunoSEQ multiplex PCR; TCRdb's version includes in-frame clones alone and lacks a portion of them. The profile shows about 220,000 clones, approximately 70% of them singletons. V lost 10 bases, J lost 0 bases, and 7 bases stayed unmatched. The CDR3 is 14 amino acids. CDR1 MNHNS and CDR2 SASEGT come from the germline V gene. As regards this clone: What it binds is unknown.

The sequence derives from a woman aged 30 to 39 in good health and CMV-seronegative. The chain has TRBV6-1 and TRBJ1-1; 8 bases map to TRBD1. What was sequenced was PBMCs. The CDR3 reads CATHRGTLNTEAFF. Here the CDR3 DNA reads TGTGCCACTCACAGGGGGACCTTGAACACTGAAGCTTTCTTT.